What follows are 25 T cell receptor beta chains derived from one specimen sequenced in a study of T cell changes during pregnancy in multiple sclerosis. TCRdb keeps only in-frame clones here, not all; method: immunoSEQ multiplex PCR. The sample records 50,000 to 55,000 clones, about 90% being singletons. The sample was CD4+ T cells from peripheral blood mononuclear cells, taken in the third trimester of pregnancy. The receptors stem from a female donor with multiple sclerosis, enrolled in a pregnancy study.

J is TRBJ1-5 and V is TRBV27; TRBD1 matches at 8 bases. The CDR3 is 14 amino acids. Trimming at V came to 3 bases and at J to 6 bases, leaving 4 bases not matched to a gene. The V gene's germline CDR1 is MNHEY and CDR2 SMNVEV (reference sequence). The CDR3 DNA sequence: TGTGCCAGCAGTTTCGCAGGGGGCAGTCAGCCCCAGCATTTT. It encodes CASSFAGGSQPQHF.

The chain recombines TRBV5-1 with TRBJ1-2, with 8 bases fitting TRBD1. Germline V gene data show CDR1 as SGHRS and CDR2 as YFSETQ. The junction had 3 bases not matched to a gene; V was cut back by 0 bases and J by 8 bases. This CDR3 has 13 amino acids. In DNA form, the CDR3 reads TGCGCCAGCAGCTTGGGACAGGGGAGCGGCTACACCTTC. Encoded protein: CASSLGQGSGYTF.

In its sample, this clone was seen once. The chain combines TRBV9 with TRBJ2-5, with D tentatively TRBD2 (6 bases). Trimming cost V 0 bases and J 0 bases, with 12 bases left between them. The CDR3 is 16 residues long. Germline V gene data show CDR1 as SGDLS and CDR2 as YYNGEE. This CDR3 is CASSVGNGGHQETQYF. The CDR3 DNA is TGTGCCAGCAGCGTAGGGAACGGGGGTCACCAAGAGACCCAGTACTTC.

The chain recombines TRBV6-6 with TRBJ1-2; a possible D gene is TRBD1 (5 bases). With 5 bases removed from V and 2 bases from J, the gap between germline ends came to 9 bases. This CDR3 comprises 13 residues. Germline assignment: CDR1 MNHNY and CDR2 SVGAGI (reference sequence). Here the CDR3 DNA reads TGTGCCAGCAGTCCCCAGGGAAACTATGGCTACACCTTC. This encodes CASSPQGNYGYTF.

The V call is TRBV19, the J call TRBJ1-4, with 10 bases that match TRBD1. The CDR3 extends over 13 amino acids. Germline V gives CDR1 LNHDA, CDR2 SQIVND (reference sequence). The V segment lost 4 bases and the J segment 10 bases; nucleotides outside the gene matches: 3. This CDR3 is CASSTRDRGKLFF. The CDR3 bases are TGTGCCAGTAGTACCAGGGACAGGGGAAAACTGTTTTTT.

The chain uses TRBV29-1 and TRBJ2-3, with a weak D call TRBD1 (6 bases). Looked up from germline, CDR1 is SQVTM and CDR2 is ANQGSEA. V was trimmed by 3 bases and J by 5 bases, leaving 21 bases between them. CDR3 length: 16 residues. The CDR3 coding sequence is TGCAGCGTTGAGCGCTTTCCAGGGGCGTCCATAGATACGCAGTATTTT. The encoded protein is CSVERFPGASIDTQYF.

This sequence joins TRBV5-4 and TRBJ1-1; no definite D call. The germline gives CDR1 SGHNT, CDR2 YYREEE (reference sequence). V lost 4 bases and J lost 1, with 14 bases in between. The CDR3 is 15 residues long. The CDR3 sequence is CASSPYGKPNTEAFF. DNA for the CDR3: TGTGCCAGCAGCCCCTACGGGAAGCCGAACACTGAAGCTTTCTTT.

In DNA form, the CDR3 reads TGTGCCGGCGGGAGCCTCTACGAGCAGTACTTC. It is translated as CAGGSLYEQYF. This chain uses TRBV2 with TRBJ2-7, with TRBD2 identical over 7 bases. The CDR3 has 11 amino acids. Germline loops: CDR1 SNHLY, CDR2 FYNNEI. The ends lost 11 bases at V and 3 bases at J; junction bases unmatched: 4.

The chain uses TRBV5-1 and TRBJ1-2, with D unresolved. This CDR3 is 14 amino acids long. The germline gives CDR1 SGHRS, CDR2 YFSETQ. V dropped 1 base and J dropped 8 bases, with 15 bases sitting between them. The CDR3 loop reads CASSLTAPVLGYTF. CDR3 bases: TGCGCCAGCAGCTTGACAGCCCCCGTTCTCGGCTACACCTTC.

The CDR3 DNA follows: TGTGCCAGCAGCTTAGCAGGGGGAGGCTACACCTTC. Translated, it gives CASSLAGGGYTF. This chain links TRBV7-9 with TRBJ1-2; perhaps TRBD1 as D (6 bases). V was trimmed by 0 bases and J by 8 bases, leaving 7 bases between them. This CDR3 comprises 12 residues. Germline assignment: CDR1 SEHNR and CDR2 FQNEAQ (reference sequence).

This clone was detected only a few times. This chain links TRBV30 with TRBJ1-1; D call uncertain. CDR1 is GTSNPN and CDR2 is SVGIG in the germline V gene (reference sequence). This CDR3 is 14 amino acids long. V was clipped by 3 bases and J by 1 base, with 12 bases between them. The CDR3 nucleotides read TGTGCCTGGAGGGCCCCGGGTGAGAACACTGAAGCTTTCTTT. It encodes CAWRAPGENTEAFF.

The chain combines TRBV6-1 with TRBJ2-5, with D perhaps matching TRBD1 (6 bases). This CDR3 is built from 16 residues. Trimming left V 4 bases short and J 3 bases short, with 18 bases between. The germline V gene encodes CDR1 MNHNS and CDR2 SASEGT. For the CDR3, the DNA is TGTGCCAGCAGTGGCACTGGGACACTAACTAAAGAGACCCAGTACTTC. Amino acid sequence: CASSGTGTLTKETQYF.

A few counts support this clone. This chain joins TRBV5-5 and TRBJ1-5, with 9 bases identical to TRBD1. The CDR3 is made up of 15 amino acids. Unmatched junction bases numbered 9, after V lost 5 bases and J lost 6 bases. Germline loops: CDR1 SGHKS, CDR2 YYEKEE (reference sequence). In DNA, the CDR3 is TGTGCCAGCAGTCAACAGGGGGCGGTCGGTCAGCCCCAGCATTTT. Residues: CASSQQGAVGQPQHF.

The V and J genes are TRBV5-6 and TRBJ2-7, with 10 positions matching TRBD2. The CDR3 consists of 16 residues. V shed 4 bases, J shed 1 base, and the junction held 8 bases outside the gene matches. Germline V lookup: CDR1 SGHDT, CDR2 YYEEEE. CDR3 DNA: TGTGCCAGCAGCCCCCCTGGACTAGCGGTTTCCTACGAGCAGTACTTC. Protein sequence: CASSPPGLAVSYEQYF.

V is TRBV30 and J is TRBJ1-2; D perhaps matches TRBD1 (5 bases). Germline V CDR1 and CDR2: GTSNPN, SVGIG (reference sequence). The V gene lost 0 bases and the J gene lost 6 bases, with 17 bases spanning the gap. CDR3 length: 15 residues. The CDR3 DNA follows: TGTGCCTGGAGTGTACGCAGGGTGTTACTTAATGGCTACACCTTC. Protein product: CAWSVRRVLLNGYTF. The full variable domain, with the rest looked up from reference TRBV30 and TRBJ1-2, is SQTIHQWPATLVQPVGSPLSLECTVEGTSNPNLYWYRQAAGRGLQLLFYSVGIGQISSEVPQNLSASRPQDRQFILSSKKLLLSDSGFYLCAWSVRRVLLNGYTFGSGTRLTVV.

The rearrangement uses TRBV2 and TRBJ1-2, with D possibly matching TRBD1 (5 bases). The CDR3 has 13 residues. The germline V gene encodes CDR1 SNHLY and CDR2 FYNNEI. V was pared by 8 bases and J by 8 bases, with 18 bases between. The CDR3 is CASLGEGWQGYTF. CDR3 sequence (DNA): TGTGCCAGCCTCGGGGAGGGGTGGCAGGGCTACACCTTC. Full variable domain (rest looked up from reference TRBV2 and TRBJ1-2): EPEVTQTPSHQVTQMGQEVILRCVPISNHLYFYWYRQILGQKVEFLVSFYNNEISEKSEIFDDQFSVERPDGSNFTLKIRSTKLEDSAMYFCASLGEGWQGYTFGSGTRLTVV.

This chain connects TRBV5-4 to TRBJ1-4; the match to TRBD1 covers 7 bases. The V segment lost 5 bases and the J segment 6 bases; nucleotides outside the gene matches: 4. Germline CDR1 reads SGHNT; CDR2 reads YYREEE (reference sequence). The CDR3 has 13 amino acids. The CDR3 protein is CASSPRGDEKLFF. In nucleotides, the CDR3 is TGTGCCAGCAGTCCCAGGGGGGATGAAAAACTGTTTTTT.

CDR3 in DNA: TGTGCCAGCAGTCCCGGGTGGGTGTCTAACTATGGCTACACCTTC. Its translation: CASSPGWVSNYGYTF. V usage is TRBV7-6 and J usage is TRBJ1-2, with D unresolved. The CDR3 extends over 15 amino acids. With 6 bases removed from V and 0 bases from J, the gap between germline ends came to 14 bases. From germline, CDR1 is SGHVS and CDR2 FNYEAQ.

The chain links TRBV18 to TRBJ2-1; 9 nucleotides align to TRBD2. The CDR3 consists of 12 residues. CDR1 KGHSH and CDR2 LQKENI come from the germline V gene. J was trimmed by 15 bases and V by 5 bases; bases with no gene match: 8. The CDR3 region is CASSITSGPPFF. For the CDR3, the DNA is TGTGCCAGCTCAATTACTAGCGGGCCCCCGTTCTTC.

The genes are TRBV2 and TRBJ1-3; D is ambiguous. Trimming took off 4 bases at V and 3 bases at J, with 19 bases between the two ends. This CDR3 spans 17 amino acids. Germline CDR1 SNHLY, CDR2 FYNNEI. CDR3 loop: CASSGPDRLESGNTIYF. The CDR3 region has the DNA TGTGCCAGCAGTGGACCAGATCGACTCGAGAGTGGAAACACCATATATTTT.

This clone was seen a handful of times. This rearrangement joins TRBV6-1 to TRBJ1-6; unclear D gene. CDR1 is MNHNS, CDR2 SASEGT, per germline. The CDR3 totals 13 residues. V was cut by 1 base and J by 10 bases, with 8 bases left in between. The CDR3 loop reads CASSEGWASPLHF. CDR3 sequence (DNA): TGTGCCAGCAGTGAAGGGTGGGCCTCACCCCTCCACTTT.

J is TRBJ1-1 and V is TRBV7-2; possible D gene TRBD1, 5 bases. V was pared by 3 bases and J by 2 bases, with 16 bases between. This CDR3 is built from 16 residues. Germline V gene data show CDR1 as SGHTA and CDR2 as FQGNSA. CDR3 amino acids: CASSFGGGGKNTEAFF. In DNA, the CDR3 is TGTGCCAGCAGCTTTGGGGGGGGAGGTAAAAACACTGAAGCTTTCTTT.

In its sample, this clone was seen once. The gene calls are TRBV7-2 and TRBJ1-2, with D uncertain. The length of the CDR3 is 12 residues. V lost 5 bases, J lost 8 bases, and 12 bases lay in between. The germline gives CDR1 SGHTA, CDR2 FQGNSA. The CDR3 loop reads CASSHPRAGYTF. As DNA, the CDR3 is TGTGCCAGCAGCCACCCGAGGGCGGGCTACACCTTC. The full variable domain, in which reference TRBV7-2 and TRBJ1-2 provide the parts outside the CDR3, is GAGVSQSPSNKVTEKGKDVELRCDPISGHTALYWYRQSLGQGLEFLIYFQGNSAPDKSGLPSDRFSAERTGGSVSTLTIQRTQQEDSAVYLCASSHPRAGYTFGSGTRLTVV.

This chain uses TRBV27 with TRBJ1-2; 9 bases agree with TRBD1. Looked up from germline, CDR1 is MNHEY and CDR2 is SMNVEV (reference sequence). The V and J ends lost 0 bases and 3 bases, in that order; junction bases with no gene match: 2. The CDR3 extends over 15 amino acids. CDR3 protein: CASSLSGQGYYGYTF. CDR3 bases: TGTGCCAGCAGTTTATCGGGACAGGGATACTATGGCTACACCTTC.

The chain recombines TRBV11-2 with TRBJ1-6; D remains ambiguous. The V end was cut by 0 bases, the J end by 0 bases, with 3 bases between. The CDR3 has 15 amino acids. Germline V gene sequence: CDR1 SGHAT, CDR2 FQNNGV. Here the CDR3 reads CASSLDSSYNSPLHF. CDR3 bases: TGTGCCAGCAGCTTAGACAGCTCCTATAATTCACCCCTCCACTTT.